The 8 T cell receptor beta chains presented below share a single source sample, sequenced in a study of shared clonotypes between healthy human individuals. TCRdb keeps only in-frame clones here, not all; method: immunoSEQ multiplex PCR. The sample holds about 710,000 clones, over 60% seen once. Sequenced input: memory CD4+ T cells sorted from blood. Noted subset: CD45RA-negative fraction. Receptors originate from a woman aged 25 to 39 in good health.

This chain uses TRBV4-1 with TRBJ2-5, with D perhaps matching TRBD2 (5 bases). V was shortened by 1 base and J by 2 bases, with 11 bases between the two germline ends. From germline, CDR1 is MGHRA and CDR2 YSYEKL. The CDR3 runs 15 residues. The CDR3 DNA is TGCGCCAGCAGCCAAGGTAGCGTGAGTCAAGAGACCCAGTACTTC. Protein: CASSQGSVSQETQYF.

This clone came up once. The chain is built from TRBV25-1 and TRBJ2-7; D tentatively reads TRBD1 or TRBD2 (5 bases each). CDR1 and CDR2 from the germline V gene are MGHDK and SYGVNS. The CDR3 is 15 amino acids. V gave up 1 base and J gave up 3 bases, with 13 bases separating them. The CDR3: CASSELGTENYEQYF. CDR3 sequence (DNA): TGTGCCAGCAGTGAATTGGGGACGGAAAACTACGAGCAGTACTTC.

This chain uses TRBV4-1 with TRBJ2-7; the match to TRBD2 covers 10 bases. Trimming took 0 bases from V and 4 from J; bases not matched to a gene: 15. The CDR3 sequence is 19 residues long. Germline V gene lookup returns CDR1 MGHRA and CDR2 YSYEKL. CDR3: CASSQDGLAGASVSYEQYF. The CDR3 coding sequence is TGCGCCAGCAGCCAAGATGGTCTAGCGGGAGCGTCCGTAAGTTACGAGCAGTACTTC.

This sequence joins TRBV19 and TRBJ2-6; D tentatively reads TRBD1 or TRBD2 (5 bases each). Between the trimmed V and J ends, which lost 9 bases and 0 bases, there was a span of 15 bases. CDR1 is LNHDA, CDR2 SQIVND, per germline (reference sequence). This CDR3 is built from 16 residues. CDR3 DNA: TGTGCCAGCAGACCGGGACGGACCTCTGGGGCCAACGTCCTGACTTTC. As protein: CASRPGRTSGANVLTF.

The table lists this clone with a count of one. The chain combines TRBV5-1 with TRBJ1-1, with TRBD1 matching over 7 bases. This CDR3 region has 14 residues. Trimming at V came to 4 bases and at J to 3 bases, leaving 6 bases not matched to a gene. The germline V gene has CDR1 SGHRS and CDR2 YFSETQ. The CDR3, as DNA: TGCGCCAGCAGCCTCAGGGACAGCGACACTGAAGCTTTCTTT. Protein sequence: CASSLRDSDTEAFF.

This clone was counted at least ten times. The same CDR3 is also encoded by other DNA sequences in this sample. The V gene is TRBV9, the J gene TRBJ2-2; D unresolved. Trimming left V 6 bases short and J 5 bases short, with 11 bases between. The length of the CDR3 is 13 residues. Germline CDR1 is SGDLS and CDR2 is YYNGEE. The CDR3 sequence is CASKASATGELFF. The CDR3 region has the DNA TGTGCCAGCAAAGCGAGCGCGACCGGGGAGCTGTTTTTT.

The chain recombines TRBV6-6 with TRBJ2-3, with 10 bases aligning to TRBD2. This CDR3 has 16 amino acids. Germline lookup yields CDR1 MNHNY and CDR2 SVGAGI (reference sequence). Losses at the gene ends were 5 bases for V and 3 bases for J; bases not matched to a gene: 8. CDR3 in DNA: TGTGCCAGCAGTCCGGCTAGCGGGAGACAAACAGATACGCAGTATTTT. Translation gives CASSPASGRQTDTQYF.

The chain employs TRBV28 and TRBJ1-2; 10 nucleotides agree with TRBD1. Germline values: CDR1 MDHEN, CDR2 SYDVKM. The CDR3 extends over 14 amino acids. Losses at the gene ends were 6 bases for V and 5 bases for J; bases not matched to a gene: 6. CDR3 sequence reads: CASRSTDRGYGYTF. The CDR3 DNA sequence: TGTGCCAGCAGATCCACGGACAGGGGGTATGGCTACACCTTC.